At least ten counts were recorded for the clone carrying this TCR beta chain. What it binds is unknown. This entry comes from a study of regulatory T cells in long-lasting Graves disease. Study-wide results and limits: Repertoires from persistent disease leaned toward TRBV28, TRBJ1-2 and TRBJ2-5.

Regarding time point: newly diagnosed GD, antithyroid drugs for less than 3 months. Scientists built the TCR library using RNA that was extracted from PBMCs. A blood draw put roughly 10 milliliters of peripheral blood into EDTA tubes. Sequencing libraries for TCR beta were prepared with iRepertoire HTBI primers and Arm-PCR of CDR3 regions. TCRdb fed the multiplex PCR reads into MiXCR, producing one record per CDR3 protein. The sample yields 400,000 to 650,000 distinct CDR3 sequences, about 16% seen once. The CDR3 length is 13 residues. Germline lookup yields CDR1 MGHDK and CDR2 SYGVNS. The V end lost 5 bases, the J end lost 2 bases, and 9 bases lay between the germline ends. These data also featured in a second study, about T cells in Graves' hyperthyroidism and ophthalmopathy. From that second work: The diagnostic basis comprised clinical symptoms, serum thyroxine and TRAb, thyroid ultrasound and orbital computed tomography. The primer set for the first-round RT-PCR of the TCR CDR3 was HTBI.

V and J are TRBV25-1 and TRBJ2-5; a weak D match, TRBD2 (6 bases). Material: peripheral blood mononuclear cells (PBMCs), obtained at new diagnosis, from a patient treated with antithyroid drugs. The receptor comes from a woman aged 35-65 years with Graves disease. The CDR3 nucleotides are TGTGCCAGCAGTAATGGGGGGCAAGAGACCCAGTACTTC. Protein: CASSNGGQETQYF.